The 30 T cell receptor beta chains presented below share a single source sample, sequenced in a study. Using its own MiXCR run on the RT-PCR reads, TCRdb lists one record per CDR3 protein. Found here are almost 700,000 distinct CDR3 sequences, over 12% of them singletons; the top ten hold 3.6%. The sample consisted of memory CD4+ T cells from blood. These receptors came from a female donor in good health, serving as a healthy control.

This chain links TRBV5-6 with TRBJ2-3; 8 nucleotides match TRBD1. Germline V gene lookup returns CDR1 SGHDT and CDR2 YYEEEE. J gave up 7 bases and V 2 bases, and 9 bases lay outside the gene matches. The CDR3 consists of 15 residues. The CDR3 here is CASSFGQGQLNTQYF. DNA for the CDR3: TGTGCCAGCAGCTTCGGACAGGGTCAGTTGAATACGCAGTATTTT.

The V and J genes are TRBV20-1 and TRBJ2-2, with TRBD2 matching 8 bases. Germline V gene lookup returns CDR1 DFQATT and CDR2 SNEGSKA (reference sequence). Trimming removed 5 bases from V and 2 bases from J; junction bases left unmatched: 4. The CDR3 length is 14 residues. CDR3 coding DNA: TGCAGTGCTCCCGGGACTAGAAACACCGGGGAGCTGTTTTTT. This sequence encodes CSAPGTRNTGELFF.

With regard to this clonotype: Germline and junction disagree at one end, which may indicate a read error. This chain links TRBV9 with TRBJ2-7, with TRBD1 matching over 7 bases. The V gene's germline CDR1 is SGDLS and CDR2 YYNGEE. This CDR3 is 14 amino acids long. In DNA form, the CDR3 reads TGTCCCAGCAGCGTAGGTCCAGGGGGCTACGAGCAGTACTTC. Protein sequence: CPSSVGPGGYEQYF. The complete variable domain, with remaining parts taken from reference TRBV9 and TRBJ2-7, reads DSGVTQTPKHLITATGQRVTLRCSPRSGDLSVYWYQQSLDQGLQFLIQYYNGEERAKGNILERFSAQQFPDLHSELNLSSLELGDSALYFCPSSVGPGGYEQYFGPGTRLTVT.

This clonotype was detected ten times or more. The chain combines TRBV6-2 or TRBV6-3 with TRBJ2-7; TRBD2 agrees at 11 bases. With 2 bases clipped from V and 4 bases from J, the junction kept 4 bases outside the gene matches. The germline gives CDR1 MNHEY, CDR2 SVGEGT. The CDR3 length is 15 residues. CDR3 coding DNA: TGTGCCAGCAGTTACCCGACTAGCGGGAAATACGAGCAGTACTTC. Translation gives CASSYPTSGKYEQYF.

This clonotype has more than one count but fewer than ten. The rearrangement links TRBV27 to TRBJ2-5; D is possibly TRBD1 (5 bases). V was pared by 2 bases and J by 4 bases, with 17 bases between. The CDR3 is 16 residues long. Germline CDR1 and CDR2: MNHEY and SMNVEV (reference sequence). In DNA form, the CDR3 reads TGTGCCAGCAGTTTACGATTAGGGGTACAGAGAGAGACCCAGTACTTC. Translated: CASSLRLGVQRETQYF.

The CDR3 sequence is CASRDRVTDTQYF. The CDR3 nucleotides read TGTGCCAGCAGGGACCGAGTCACAGATACGCAGTATTTT. The chain is built from TRBV6-6 and TRBJ2-3; D is ambiguous. Germline V gives CDR1 MNHNY, CDR2 SVGAGI (reference sequence). The CDR3 has 13 amino acids. V lost 6 bases and J lost 2, with 9 bases in between.

V and J are TRBV27 and TRBJ2-1; 9 nucleotides line up with TRBD1. This CDR3 region has 15 residues. V shed 1 base and J 5 bases; nucleotides not matched to a gene: 3. From germline, CDR1 is MNHEY and CDR2 SMNVEV (reference sequence). The CDR3 DNA sequence: TGTGCCAGCAGTTTATTCGGGACAGGGAACAATGAGCAGTTCTTC. Translated, it gives CASSLFGTGNNEQFF.

This clonotype was picked up a small number of times. This chain connects TRBV20-1 to TRBJ1-1; 8 nucleotides match TRBD1. The J segment lost 0 bases and the V segment lost 2 bases, leaving 5 bases of the junction unmatched. Germline V CDR1 and CDR2: DFQATT, SNEGSKA (reference sequence). The CDR3 loop spans 15 amino acids. The CDR3 loop reads CSARRDRNMNTEAFF. CDR3 nucleotides: TGCAGTGCTAGACGGGACAGGAATATGAACACTGAAGCTTTCTTT.

There are a few counts of this clonotype. This rearrangement joins TRBV20-1 to TRBJ1-1, with D tentatively TRBD1 (5 bases). Trimming left V 0 bases short and J 11 bases short, with 25 bases between. Germline CDR1 and CDR2: DFQATT and SNEGSKA (reference sequence). The CDR3 consists of 16 residues. The CDR3 region is CSARDPTGGDPLVAFF. DNA of the CDR3: TGCAGTGCTAGAGACCCGACGGGCGGGGACCCCCTGGTTGCTTTCTTT.

There are many counts of this clonotype. The gene calls are TRBV20-1 and TRBJ2-7; the match to TRBD1 covers 8 bases. CDR3 size: 12 residues. Germline CDR1 DFQATT, CDR2 SNEGSKA (reference sequence). J lost 2 bases, V lost 5 bases, and 2 bases had no gene match. In nucleotides, the CDR3 is TGCAGTGCTCCGGACAGGGCCTACGAGCAGTACTTC. Encoded protein: CSAPDRAYEQYF.

This chain connects TRBV20-1 to TRBJ2-1; 8 bases are a match to TRBD1. CDR3 size: 15 residues. Germline V lookup: CDR1 DFQATT, CDR2 SNEGSKA (reference sequence). The CDR3 sequence is CIAPQAGGLGNEQFF. The CDR3 nucleotides read TGCATCGCGCCCCAGGCAGGGGGCTTGGGAAATGAGCAGTTCTTC.

Many counts were recorded for this clonotype. The rearrangement links TRBV5-1 to TRBJ1-2; D gene uncertain. Per the germline V gene, CDR1 is SGHRS and CDR2 is YFSETQ. The CDR3 length is 15 residues. V dropped 4 bases and J dropped 1 base, with 14 bases sitting between them. CDR3 residues: CASSRVAGDNYGYTF. The CDR3 region has the DNA TGCGCCAGCAGCCGAGTCGCAGGCGATAACTATGGCTACACCTTC.

V gene TRBV5-6 combines with J gene TRBJ1-4; no clear D. The CDR3 consists of 16 residues. The germline V gene encodes CDR1 SGHDT and CDR2 YYEEEE. Trimming removed 3 bases from V and 3 bases from J, with 15 bases in between. The CDR3 here is CASSSPQRAANEKLFF. The CDR3 region has the DNA TGTGCCAGCAGCTCGCCGCAACGGGCAGCTAATGAAAAACTGTTTTTT.

The gene calls are TRBV18 and TRBJ2-1; D is unclear. V was cut by 2 bases and J by 2 bases, with 4 bases left in between. Per the germline V gene, CDR1 is KGHSH and CDR2 is LQKENI. This CDR3 contains 13 residues. CDR3 sequence (DNA): TGTGCCAGCTCACCAAAGGCCTACAATGAGCAGTTCTTC. Protein product: CASSPKAYNEQFF.

The rearrangement joins TRBV30 to TRBJ2-3, with 7 bases matching TRBD1. The length of the CDR3 is 13 residues. The germline CDR1 and CDR2 sequences are GTSNPN and SVGIG (reference sequence). Losses at the gene ends were 3 bases for V and 6 bases for J; bases not matched to a gene: 6. The CDR3 region is CAWRRDSLDTQYF. CDR3 sequence (DNA): TGTGCCTGGAGAAGGGACAGTTTGGATACGCAGTATTTT.

The rearrangement uses TRBV20-1 and TRBJ2-2; perhaps D is TRBD1 or TRBD2 (6 bases each). V shed 3 bases and J shed 4 bases, with 15 bases lying between them. The CDR3 has 15 residues. Looked up from germline, CDR1 is DFQATT and CDR2 is SNEGSKA (reference sequence). CDR3 nucleotides: TGCAGTGCTAGTGACACAGGGAGGAGCACCGGGGAGCTGTTTTTT. It encodes CSASDTGRSTGELFF.

This clonotype was counted at least ten times. The J gene is TRBJ1-2, the V gene TRBV5-5, with D possibly TRBD1 on 5 matching bases. CDR3 length: 13 residues. The germline gives CDR1 SGHKS, CDR2 YYEKEE (reference sequence). V gave up 3 bases and J gave up 6 bases, with 12 bases separating them. CDR3 residues: CASSSGTAHGYTF. In DNA, the CDR3 is TGTGCCAGCAGCTCCGGGACGGCCCATGGCTACACCTTC. The full variable domain, with the rest looked up from reference TRBV5-5 and TRBJ1-2, is DAGVTQSPTHLIKTRGQQVTLRCSPISGHKSVSWYQQVLGQGPQFIFQYYEKEERGRGNFPDRFSARQFPNYSSELNVNALLLGDSALYLCASSSGTAHGYTFGSGTRLTVV.

This clonotype was counted many times. V usage is TRBV4-1 and J usage is TRBJ1-2; maybe TRBD1 (6 bases). The ends were cut back, 3 bases at V and 4 bases at J, with 12 bases in the middle. The CDR3 runs 14 residues. Per the germline V gene, CDR1 is MGHRA and CDR2 is YSYEKL. The CDR3: CASSHHDRTYGYTF. The DNA for the CDR3 is TGCGCCAGCAGCCACCACGACAGGACCTATGGCTACACCTTC.

Note on this clonotype: It is likely a read error, because the conserved phenylalanine at the end of the CDR3 is missing. The DNA is omitted, as the CDR3 cannot be located on it reliably, and the CDR3 follows TCRdb's listing. V and J are TRBV20-1 and TRBJ1-2. Germline loops: CDR1 DFQATT, CDR2 SNEGSKA (reference sequence). The CDR3 has 9 amino acids, counting both end residues. The CDR3 loop is CSARDPLAG.

The rearrangement links TRBV12-3 or TRBV12-4 to TRBJ2-1; tentatively, D is TRBD2 (5 bases). There are 16 residues in the CDR3. V was pared by 5 bases and J by 4 bases, with 18 bases between. The CDR3, as DNA: TGTGCCAGCAGTCCCCCGCTAGCCCCAGATTACAATGAGCAGTTCTTC. This codes for CASSPPLAPDYNEQFF.

This clonotype was detected many times. The chain joins TRBV20-1 to TRBJ1-2, with D tentatively TRBD1 (5 bases). The V end lost 3 bases, the J end lost 5 bases, and 10 bases lay between the germline ends. There are 12 residues in the CDR3. CDR1 is DFQATT, CDR2 SNEGSKA, per germline (reference sequence). DNA of the CDR3: TGCAGTGCTAGCCAGGGCCTATATGGCTACACCTTC. It translates to CSASQGLYGYTF.

Only a few counts were recorded for this clonotype. The genes are TRBV6-5 and TRBJ2-2; 7 positions agree with TRBD1. This CDR3 is built from 14 residues. Looked up from germline, CDR1 is MNHEY and CDR2 is SVGAGI. With V trimmed by 6 bases and J by 0 bases, 1 base remained unmatched. CDR3 nucleotide sequence: TGTGCCAGCAGGGGACAGCCGAACACCGGGGAGCTGTTTTTT. It encodes CASRGQPNTGELFF.

This clonotype was counted a few times. The chain uses TRBV7-8 and TRBJ1-2; the D gene is possibly TRBD1 (6 bases). Germline V gives CDR1 SGHVS, CDR2 FQNEAQ. Trimming took off 5 bases at V and 3 bases at J, with 16 bases between the two ends. The CDR3 extends over 15 amino acids. The CDR3 DNA sequence: TGTGCCAGCAGCCAAACCCGGGACATCTACTATGGCTACACCTTC. Protein sequence: CASSQTRDIYYGYTF.

Ten or more counts support this clonotype. The rearrangement joins TRBV12-3 or TRBV12-4 to TRBJ2-3; perhaps D is TRBD1 or TRBD2 (6 bases each). This CDR3 is 16 amino acids long. Trimming shortened V by 7 bases and J by 1 base, and 18 bases separated the two germline ends. The chain's CDR3 is CASTLGAGSRTDTQYF. The CDR3 DNA follows: TGTGCCAGCACCTTGGGGGCGGGATCGCGCACAGATACGCAGTATTTT.

This clonotype was seen a few times. The chain uses TRBV5-1 and TRBJ2-2; weak D call: TRBD1 (5 bases). The CDR3 consists of 15 residues. The germline V gene encodes CDR1 SGHRS and CDR2 YFSETQ. V dropped 2 bases and J dropped 0 bases, with 8 bases sitting between them. CDR3 loop: CASSFMTANTGELFF. CDR3 DNA sequence: TGCGCCAGCAGCTTTATGACAGCGAACACCGGGGAGCTGTTTTTT.

In DNA form, the CDR3 reads TGTGCCAGCAGCCCGGCTCGGGCAGGGGAGACGAAGACCCAGTACTTC. Its protein is CASSPARAGETKTQYF. The chain carries TRBV5-5 and TRBJ2-5, with a weak D call TRBD1 (6 bases). The CDR3 is 16 amino acids. Looked up from germline, CDR1 is SGHKS and CDR2 is YYEKEE (reference sequence). The V and J ends lost 4 bases and 6 bases respectively, with 22 bases between them.

This clonotype showed up many times. The V gene is TRBV20-1, the J gene TRBJ1-5, with D uncertain. This CDR3 contains 17 residues. V shed 0 bases and J shed 2 bases, with 17 bases lying between them. Germline V gene sequence: CDR1 DFQATT, CDR2 SNEGSKA (reference sequence). CDR3 sequence: CSARDPVSAGGNQPQHF. In DNA form, the CDR3 reads TGCAGTGCTAGAGATCCGGTTTCGGCAGGTGGCAATCAGCCCCAGCATTTT.

This clonotype occurred a few times. V gene TRBV28 combines with J gene TRBJ2-7, with D uncertain. Germline V gene lookup returns CDR1 MDHEN and CDR2 SYDVKM. This CDR3 is built from 14 residues. V lost 4 bases, J lost 2 bases, and 12 bases lay in between. CDR3 in DNA: TGTGCCAGCAGTTCGGGCCCCCTCCCCTACGAGCAGTACTTC. Its translation is CASSSGPLPYEQYF.

The chain has TRBV3-1 and TRBJ1-2; maybe TRBD1 (5 bases). The CDR3 totals 14 residues. Germline V CDR1 and CDR2: LGHDT, YNNKEL (reference sequence). The ends were cut back, 4 bases at V and 6 bases at J, with 15 bases in the middle. CDR3 nucleotide sequence: TGTGCCAGCAGCCGGGGTTCCACGGGACATGGCTACACCTTC. It is translated as CASSRGSTGHGYTF.

The CDR3 sequence is CAWRGQDGTEAFF. The CDR3 DNA reads as TGTGCCTGGAGAGGACAGGACGGGACTGAAGCTTTCTTT. The rearrangement joins TRBV30 to TRBJ1-1; 7 nucleotides match TRBD1. V gave up 3 bases and J gave up 5 bases; unmatched junction bases: 6. Germline CDR1 reads GTSNPN; CDR2 reads SVGIG (reference sequence). The CDR3 spans 13 residues.